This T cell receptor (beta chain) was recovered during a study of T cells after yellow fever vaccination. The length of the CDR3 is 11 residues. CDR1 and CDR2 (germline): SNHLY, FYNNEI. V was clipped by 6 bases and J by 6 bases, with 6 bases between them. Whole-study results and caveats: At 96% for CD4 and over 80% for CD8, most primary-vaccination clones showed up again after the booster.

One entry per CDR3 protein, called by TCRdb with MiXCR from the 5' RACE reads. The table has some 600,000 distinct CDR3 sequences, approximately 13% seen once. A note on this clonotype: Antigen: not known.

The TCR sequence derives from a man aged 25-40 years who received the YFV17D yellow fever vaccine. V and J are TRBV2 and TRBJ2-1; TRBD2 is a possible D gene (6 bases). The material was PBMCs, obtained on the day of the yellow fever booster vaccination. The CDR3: CASRLANEQFF. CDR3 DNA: TGTGCCAGCAGACTAGCCAATGAGCAGTTCTTC.